Sequencing of this T cell receptor beta chain was carried out in a study of T cell responses to AZD1222 COVID-19 vaccine. Study results and limitations: A reported finding is that nearly half of spike-specific TCRs target unmutated variant regions. Repertoire collection took place solely once the T cell response had peaked. AZD1222 recipients seropositive at baseline numbered only six. After two AZD1222 doses, spike-specific TCR breadth and depth rose versus day 0.

Points on this clone: Its target is unknown.

Trimming pared 1 base from V and 0 bases from J, leaving 10 bases between. The CDR3 is made up of 16 amino acids. Germline loops: CDR1 SEHNR, CDR2 FQNEAQ (reference sequence). The table came from immunoSEQ multiplex PCR; TCRdb's copy has only in-frame clones and leaves some out. The sample holds about 150,000 clones, about 92% seen once. Sequencing used peripheral blood, obtained 28 days after the second AZD1222 dose. This receptor was taken from an adult who received the AZD1222 COVID-19 vaccine. The chain uses TRBV7-9 and TRBJ2-1, with D unresolved. The CDR3 DNA reads TGTGCCAGCAGCTTAGACCGCGGAAGCTCCTACAATGAGCAGTTCTTC. Its protein product is CASSLDRGSSYNEQFF.